This T cell receptor beta chain originates from a study of T cells in Graves' hyperthyroidism and ophthalmopathy. Broader study findings: Onset of ophthalmopathy came a median roughly 6.9 months after the model predicted it. Most expanded thyroid clonotypes above 0.001 recurred in blood.

Graves' hyperthyroidism without ophthalmopathy progression within 18 months was termed stable. Participants, patients aged 18 to 65, had newly diagnosed hyperthyroidism with a duration under 2 months. Amplified TCR beta CDR3 regions derived from RNA transcripts. With the HTBI primer set, the TCR CDR3 went through a first round of RT-PCR. One entry per CDR3 protein results from TCRdb running MiXCR on the multiplex PCR reads. The table shows approximately 510,000 distinct CDR3 sequences, with more than 20% occurring only once. Many counts were recorded for this clonotype. What it binds is unknown. V dropped 3 bases and J dropped 2 bases, with 7 bases sitting between them. Germline assignment: CDR1 LNHDA and CDR2 SQIVND (reference sequence). The CDR3 runs to 13 residues.

The receptor was isolated from a man aged 18 to 29 with Graves' hyperthyroidism. The V call is TRBV19, the J call TRBJ1-1; no reliable D call. What was sequenced was blood. The CDR3 here is CASSIATNTEAFF. The CDR3 DNA sequence: TGTGCCAGTAGTATCGCGACCAACACTGAAGCTTTCTTT.